One TCR beta chain is described in this entry. Antigen specificity is unknown. These data belong to a study of T cell repertoires in cytomegalovirus infection. Study summary: As its CMV epitopes, the study selected recently identified HLA-C-restricted and well-studied HLA-B-restricted targets. It was the public TCR beta signatures that indicated both CMV infection and matching HLA type. Study-level points and caveats: CMV-specific TCR beta clonotypes restricted by HLA-C were the ones dominating the ex vivo response.

The germline gives CDR1 MNHEY, CDR2 SVGAGI. The CDR3 is made up of 17 amino acids. The ends lost 6 bases at V and 4 bases at J; junction bases unmatched: 11. TCRdb reprocessed the reads with MiXCR, giving one entry per CDR3 protein. The sample consists of 200,000 to 250,000 distinct CDR3 sequences, 35% to 40% of them appearing once. The rearrangement joins TRBV6-5 to TRBJ2-1; 11 bases match TRBD1. This receptor was obtained from a human donor in good health (CMV status not recorded). Some clones in this sample may be carry-over from other donors' samples. The sample consisted of CD8+ T cells from cultured PBMCs, taken from culture after CMV antigen stimulation. The CDR3 sequence is CASRYISGTGGYNEQFF. CDR3 sequence (DNA): TGTGCCAGCAGATACATTTCCGGGACAGGGGGATACAATGAGCAGTTCTTC.